This T cell receptor beta chain was documented in a study of cytomegalovirus exposure and HLA in healthy donors. Study as a whole: The study's early data release held around 85 million unique TCRs from HLA-typed donors.

Primers for the PCR totalled 60 Vbeta and 13 Jbeta. Sequenced by immunoSEQ multiplex PCR; TCRdb stores in-frame clones only, minus some. The top ten hold around 5% of the sample, which has about 170,000 clones, around four fifths seen once. As to this clone: The target antigen is unknown.

Points from the study as a whole: The study designated 150 or so TCR beta chains cytomegalovirus-associated. Highest at DRB1 and lowest at HLA-C, TCR association rates differed among HLA loci in a later analysis. As was reported, the classifier diagnosed cytomegalovirus status with high specificity and sensitivity.

From germline, CDR1 is SGHRS and CDR2 YFSETQ. The CDR3 has 15 amino acids. V was shortened by 4 bases and J by 0 bases, with 11 bases between the two germline ends. The rearrangement uses TRBV5-1 and TRBJ1-3; D might be TRBD1 (5 bases). The sample taken for sequencing was PBMCs. The TCR sequence derives from a girl between 10 and 17 years old in good health and CMV-seropositive. CDR3 sequence (DNA): TGCGCCAGCAGCGTTGACAGTGACTCTGGAAACACCATATATTTT. Translated, it gives CASSVDSDSGNTIYF.